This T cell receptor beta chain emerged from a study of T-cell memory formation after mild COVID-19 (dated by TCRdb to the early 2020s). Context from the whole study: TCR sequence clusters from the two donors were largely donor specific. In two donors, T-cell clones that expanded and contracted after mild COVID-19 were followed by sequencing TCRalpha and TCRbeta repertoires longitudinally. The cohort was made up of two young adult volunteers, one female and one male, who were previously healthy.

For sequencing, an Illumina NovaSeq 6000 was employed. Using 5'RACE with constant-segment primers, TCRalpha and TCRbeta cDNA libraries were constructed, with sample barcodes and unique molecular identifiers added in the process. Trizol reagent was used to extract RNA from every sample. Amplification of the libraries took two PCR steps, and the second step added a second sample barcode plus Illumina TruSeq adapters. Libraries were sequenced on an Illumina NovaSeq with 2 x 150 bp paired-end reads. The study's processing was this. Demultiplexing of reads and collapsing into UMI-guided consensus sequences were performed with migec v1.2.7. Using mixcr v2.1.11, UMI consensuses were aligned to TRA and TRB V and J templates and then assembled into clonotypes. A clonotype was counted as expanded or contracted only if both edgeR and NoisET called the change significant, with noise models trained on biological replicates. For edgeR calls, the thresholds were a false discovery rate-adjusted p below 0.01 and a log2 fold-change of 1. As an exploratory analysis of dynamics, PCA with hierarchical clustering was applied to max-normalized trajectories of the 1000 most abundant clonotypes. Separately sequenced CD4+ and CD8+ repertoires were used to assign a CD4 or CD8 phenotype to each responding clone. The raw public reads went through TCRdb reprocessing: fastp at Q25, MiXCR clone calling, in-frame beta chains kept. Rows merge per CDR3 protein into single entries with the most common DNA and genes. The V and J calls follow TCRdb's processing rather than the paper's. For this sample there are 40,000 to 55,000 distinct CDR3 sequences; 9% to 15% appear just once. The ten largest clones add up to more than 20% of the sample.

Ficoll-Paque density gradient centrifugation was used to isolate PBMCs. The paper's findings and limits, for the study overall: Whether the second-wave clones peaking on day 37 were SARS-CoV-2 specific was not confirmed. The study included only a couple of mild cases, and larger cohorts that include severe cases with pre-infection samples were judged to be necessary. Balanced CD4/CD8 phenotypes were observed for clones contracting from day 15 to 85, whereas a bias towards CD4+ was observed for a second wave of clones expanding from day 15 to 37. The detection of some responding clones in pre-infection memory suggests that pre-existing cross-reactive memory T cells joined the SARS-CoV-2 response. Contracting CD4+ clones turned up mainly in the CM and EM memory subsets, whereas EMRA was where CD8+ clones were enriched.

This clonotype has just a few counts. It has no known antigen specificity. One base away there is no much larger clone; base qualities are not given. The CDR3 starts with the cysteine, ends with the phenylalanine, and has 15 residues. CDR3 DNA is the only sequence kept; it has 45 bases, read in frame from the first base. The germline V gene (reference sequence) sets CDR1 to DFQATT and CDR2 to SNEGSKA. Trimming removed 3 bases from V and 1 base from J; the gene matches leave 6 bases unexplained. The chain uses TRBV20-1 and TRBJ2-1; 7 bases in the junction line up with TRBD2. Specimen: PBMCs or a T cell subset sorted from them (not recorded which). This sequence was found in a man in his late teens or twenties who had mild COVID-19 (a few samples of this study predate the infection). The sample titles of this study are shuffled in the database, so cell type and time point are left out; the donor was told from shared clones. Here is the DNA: TGCAGTGCTAGTGCTCCGGGGGGTTCCTACAATGAGCAGTTCTTC. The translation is CSASAPGGSYNEQFF.